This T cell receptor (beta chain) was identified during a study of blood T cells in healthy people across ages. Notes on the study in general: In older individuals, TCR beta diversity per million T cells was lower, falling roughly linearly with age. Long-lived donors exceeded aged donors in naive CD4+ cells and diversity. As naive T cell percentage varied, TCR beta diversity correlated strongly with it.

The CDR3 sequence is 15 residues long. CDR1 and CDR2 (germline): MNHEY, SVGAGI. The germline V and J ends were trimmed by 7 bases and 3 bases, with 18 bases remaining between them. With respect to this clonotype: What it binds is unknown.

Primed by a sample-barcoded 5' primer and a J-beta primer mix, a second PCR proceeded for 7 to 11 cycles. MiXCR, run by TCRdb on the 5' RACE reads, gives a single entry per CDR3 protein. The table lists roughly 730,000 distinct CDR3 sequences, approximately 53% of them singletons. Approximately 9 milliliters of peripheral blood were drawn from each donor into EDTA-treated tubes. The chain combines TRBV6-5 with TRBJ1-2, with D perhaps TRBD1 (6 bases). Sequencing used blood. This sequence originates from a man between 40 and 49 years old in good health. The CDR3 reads CASTISGGAHYGYTF. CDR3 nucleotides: TGTGCCAGCACAATAAGCGGGGGGGCTCACTATGGCTACACCTTC.